The clone carrying this T cell receptor (beta chain) has a count of ten or more. TCRbeta library preparation incorporated unique molecular identifiers. Each CDR3 protein gets one entry after TCRdb re-called the PCR reads with MiXCR. Counted here are roughly 170,000 distinct CDR3 sequences, more than 6.5% occurring once; the ten biggest clones make up 3% to 3.5%. This record belongs to a study of T-cell reconstitution after alpha-beta-depleted transplantation in children. CDR1 and CDR2 (germline): SGHTA, FQGNSA. V gave up 5 bases and J gave up 0 bases, with 11 bases separating them. The CDR3 loop spans 15 amino acids.

The receptor comes from a human donor who donated a stem cell graft to a child with Wiskott-Aldrich syndrome. The sample consisted of PBMCs from the stem cell graft donor, taken from the stem cell graft. The rearrangement links TRBV7-2 to TRBJ2-4; D call uncertain. This chain's CDR3 is CASSETGVAKNIQYF. CDR3 sequence (DNA): TGTGCCAGCAGCGAGACGGGCGTAGCCAAAAACATTCAGTACTTC.